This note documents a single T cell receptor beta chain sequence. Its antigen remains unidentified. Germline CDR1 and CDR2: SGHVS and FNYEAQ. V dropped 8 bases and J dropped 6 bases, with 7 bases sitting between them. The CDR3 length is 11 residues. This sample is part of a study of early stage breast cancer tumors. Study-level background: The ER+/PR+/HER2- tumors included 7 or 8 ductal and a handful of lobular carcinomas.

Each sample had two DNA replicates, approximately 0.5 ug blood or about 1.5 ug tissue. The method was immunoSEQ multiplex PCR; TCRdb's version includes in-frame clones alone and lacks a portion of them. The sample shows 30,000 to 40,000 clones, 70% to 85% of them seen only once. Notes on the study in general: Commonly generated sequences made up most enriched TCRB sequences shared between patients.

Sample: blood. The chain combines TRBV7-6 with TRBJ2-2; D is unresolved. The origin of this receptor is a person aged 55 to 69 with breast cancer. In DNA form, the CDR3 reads TGTGCCAGCTACCATCCCGGGGAGCTGTTTTTT. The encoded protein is CASYHPGELFF.